The next 21 T cell receptor beta chains were all read from a single sample in a study of Graves' ophthalmopathy and Graves' hyperthyroidism. For repertoire sequencing, the TCR beta CDR3 regions were amplified from RNA transcripts. First-round RT-PCR relied on HTBI primers, and a second-round multiplex PCR came next. TCRdb re-derived calls from the multiplex PCR reads in MiXCR, one entry per CDR3 protein. This table holds around 1.1 million distinct CDR3 sequences, around a third found once. Sample: peripheral blood or thyroid tissue (not recorded which). The receptors were gathered from an adult man with Graves' hyperthyroidism.

This clonotype was seen at least ten times. The V and J genes are TRBV7-8 and TRBJ1-4; D might be TRBD1 (5 bases). The ends were cut back, 4 bases at V and 8 bases at J, with 11 bases in the middle. CDR1 is SGHVS and CDR2 is FQNEAQ in the germline V gene. This CDR3 has 13 residues. The CDR3 reads CASSSGAREKLFF. The CDR3 nucleotides read TGTGCCAGCAGCTCCGGGGCCAGGGAAAAACTGTTTTTT.

This clonotype was counted at least ten times. The gene calls are TRBV7-3 and TRBJ2-2; D perhaps matches TRBD2 (6 bases). V was clipped by 6 bases and J by 5 bases, with 10 bases between them. This CDR3 spans 13 amino acids. Germline V lookup: CDR1 SGHTA, CDR2 FQGTGA. CDR3 in amino acids: CASREGTTGELFF. CDR3 DNA: TGTGCCAGCAGGGAAGGGACTACCGGGGAGCTGTTTTTT.

This rearrangement joins TRBV11-2 to TRBJ2-6; 8 nucleotides match TRBD2. The CDR3 length is 17 residues. Germline loops: CDR1 SGHAT, CDR2 FQNNGV. The V segment lost 6 bases and the J segment 0 bases; nucleotides outside the gene matches: 7. The DNA of the CDR3 is TGTGCCAGCAGGGGACTAGTGGGTCGCTCTGGGGCCAACGTCCTGACTTTC. This encodes CASRGLVGRSGANVLTF.

The V and J genes are TRBV2 and TRBJ1-5; 7 bases are shared with TRBD1. V was pared by 6 bases and J by 2 bases, with 13 bases of the junction left unmatched. CDR3 length: 17 residues. Germline values: CDR1 SNHLY, CDR2 FYNNEI. CDR3 sequence: CASSALRQGFGNQPQHF. In DNA, the CDR3 is TGTGCCAGCAGCGCCTTGAGACAGGGTTTTGGCAATCAGCCCCAGCATTTT.

In this sample, this clonotype turned up many times. The chain recombines TRBV4-1 with TRBJ2-7; D remains unclear. This CDR3 has 14 amino acids. Germline CDR1 is MGHRA and CDR2 is YSYEKL. Trimming cost V 0 bases and J 2 bases, with 8 bases left between them. The CDR3 sequence: CASSQDGKTYEQYF. In DNA form, the CDR3 reads TGCGCCAGCAGCCAAGACGGCAAGACCTACGAGCAGTACTTC.

This clonotype was seen at least ten times. The V call is TRBV19, the J call TRBJ1-5; TRBD1 aligns across 12 bases. This CDR3 comprises 16 residues. The V gene's germline CDR1 is LNHDA and CDR2 SQIVND (reference sequence). Trimming removed 9 bases from V and 6 bases from J; junction bases left unmatched: 12. This CDR3 reads CASDRTGTGGGQPQHF. CDR3 sequence (DNA): TGTGCCAGCGACCGAACCGGGACAGGGGGCGGTCAGCCCCAGCATTTT.

The chain has TRBV6-5 and TRBJ2-7; D uncertain. The germline V and J ends were trimmed by 0 bases and 4 bases, with 13 bases remaining between them. The germline V gene has CDR1 MNHEY and CDR2 SVGAGI. This CDR3 region has 15 residues. The CDR3 region is CASSYSSRAEYEQYF. The DNA of the CDR3 is TGTGCCAGCAGTTACTCGAGTAGGGCAGAATACGAGCAGTACTTC.

This clonotype was counted ten times or more. The chain links TRBV7-9 to TRBJ2-5; 11 bases map to TRBD2. This CDR3 contains 15 residues. V lost 1 base, J lost 3 bases, and 1 base stayed unmatched. The germline V gene has CDR1 SEHNR and CDR2 FQNEAQ (reference sequence). The CDR3 is CASSLGGLAEETQYF. The DNA of the CDR3 is TGTGCCAGCAGCTTAGGGGGACTAGCGGAAGAGACCCAGTACTTC.

On this clonotype: This could be a read error, since a much larger clone is one nucleotide away. The chain uses TRBV20-1 and TRBJ2-5, with D possibly being TRBD1 (7 bases). The V end lost 5 bases, the J end lost 5 bases, and 18 bases lay between the germline ends. This CDR3 spans 14 amino acids. Germline V gene lookup returns CDR1 DFQATT and CDR2 SNEGSKA (reference sequence). The CDR3 here is CSAAGQPSWETQYF. In DNA, the CDR3 is TGCAGTGCTGCGGGACAGCCGTCCTGGGAGACCCAGTACTTC.

Notes on this clonotype: A read error may account for a junction end that differs from germline. This chain links TRBV20-1 with TRBJ2-2; perhaps D is TRBD1 or TRBD2 (5 bases each). The germline gives CDR1 DFQATT, CDR2 SNEGSKA (reference sequence). This CDR3 spans 17 amino acids. This chain's CDR3 is CSARGSGPRMNTGELFF. The CDR3 DNA is TGCAGTGCTAGAGGCTCGGGACCGCGGATGAACACTGGGGAGCTGTTTTTT.

This clonotype occurred many times. The genes are TRBV19 and TRBJ1-1; TRBD1 aligns across 9 bases. This CDR3 has 14 residues. With V trimmed by 6 bases and J by 0 bases, 2 bases remained unmatched. The germline gives CDR1 LNHDA, CDR2 SQIVND (reference sequence). The CDR3 protein is CASRQGALNTEAFF. The DNA for the CDR3 is TGTGCCAGTAGACAGGGGGCATTGAACACTGAAGCTTTCTTT.

There are a few counts of this clonotype. This rearrangement joins TRBV12-3 or TRBV12-4 to TRBJ2-2; the D is unclear. Trimming removed 4 bases at V and 1 base at J, with 10 bases between. The CDR3 contains 15 residues. CDR3 coding DNA: TGTGCCAGCAGTTGGCCGGGCATGAACACCGGGGAGCTGTTTTTT. Residues: CASSWPGMNTGELFF.

This sequence joins TRBV9 and TRBJ1-5; D ambiguous. The V and J ends lost 5 bases and 11 bases respectively, with 23 bases between them. Per germline, CDR1 SGDLS and CDR2 YYNGEE. The CDR3 length is 15 residues. CDR3 nucleotides: TGTGCCAGCAGTTTCGGACGGATCTCACAAGAGACCCAGCATTTT. This gives the protein CASSFGRISQETQHF.

This clonotype was observed once. The chain employs TRBV6-5 and TRBJ2-7; D call uncertain. Between the trimmed V and J ends, which lost 5 bases and 4 bases, there was a span of 15 bases. The CDR3 has 14 amino acids. Germline lookup yields CDR1 MNHEY and CDR2 SVGAGI. CDR3 DNA sequence: TGTGCCAGCAGTGGGAACATACTGGGATACGAGCAGTACTTC. Amino acids: CASSGNILGYEQYF.

In the case of this clonotype: Since no conserved phenylalanine or tryptophan closes the CDR3, a read error is the likely cause. The DNA is omitted, as the CDR3 cannot be located on it reliably, and the CDR3 follows TCRdb's listing. The J gene is TRBJ1-6, the V gene TRBV14; TRBD1, the table's D call, was not compared with the DNA. The germline V gene has CDR1 SGHDN and CDR2 FVKESK. The CDR3 is made up of 13 amino acids, end residues included. The chain's CDR3 is CASSQDHLGQPSL.

Remarks on this clonotype: One junction end disagrees with the germline gene, perhaps due to a read error. The V call is TRBV6-2 or TRBV6-3, the J call TRBJ1-5; no clear D gene. Germline V gene data show CDR1 as MNHEY and CDR2 as SVGEGT. The CDR3 covers 13 residues. This CDR3 reads CASSYHSNQSQHF. The CDR3 nucleotides read TGTGCCAGCAGTTATCATAGCAATCAGTCCCAGCATTTT.

This clonotype was seen ten or more times. The V call is TRBV3-1, the J call TRBJ1-2; D call uncertain. Trimming pared 1 base from V and 7 bases from J, leaving 10 bases between. The CDR3 covers 13 residues. CDR1 is LGHDT, CDR2 YNNKEL, per germline (reference sequence). This chain's CDR3 is CASSQVGRVGYTF. CDR3 DNA sequence: TGTGCCAGCAGCCAAGTAGGGAGAGTTGGCTACACCTTC.

This sequence joins TRBV24-1 and TRBJ2-2; 8 bases fit TRBD1. Trimming cost V 3 bases and J 4 bases; bases outside gene matches: 3. Germline CDR1 reads KGHDR; CDR2 reads SFDVKD. The CDR3 length is 15 residues. CDR3 nucleotides: TGTGCCACCAGTGATCTCACAGGGGGCACCGGGGAGCTGTTTTTT. This gives the protein CATSDLTGGTGELFF.

The chain links TRBV5-1 to TRBJ1-2, with D possibly being TRBD1 (5 bases). CDR1 SGHRS and CDR2 YFSETQ come from the germline V gene. V lost 6 bases to trimming and J lost 4 bases, with 25 bases between them. This CDR3 spans 17 amino acids. CDR3 sequence reads: CASKRGGALMLPYGYTF. The CDR3 DNA sequence: TGCGCCAGCAAGAGAGGAGGGGCCTTGATGCTTCCCTATGGCTACACCTTC. Complete variable domain (other parts from reference TRBV5-1 and TRBJ1-2): KAGVTQTPRYLIKTRGQQVTLSCSPISGHRSVSWYQQTPGQGLQFLFEYFSETQRNKGNFPGRFSGRQFSNSRSEMNVSTLELGDSALYLCASKRGGALMLPYGYTFGSGTRLTVV.

This chain uses TRBV9 with TRBJ1-1, with D tentatively TRBD1 (6 bases). The CDR3 length is 15 residues. V dropped 4 bases and J dropped 5 bases, with 18 bases sitting between them. Germline V CDR1 and CDR2: SGDLS, YYNGEE. The CDR3 DNA sequence: TGTGCCAGCAGCCTCCCGGAGGGGGGGGCGACTGAAGCTTTCTTT. Protein sequence: CASSLPEGGATEAFF.

The genes are TRBV5-1 and TRBJ1-4; D ambiguous. V was shortened by 5 bases and J by 5 bases, with 10 bases between the two germline ends. The germline CDR1 and CDR2 sequences are SGHRS and YFSETQ. This CDR3 region has 13 residues. CDR3 DNA sequence: TGCGCCAGCAGGTATGACGGAAATGAAAAACTGTTTTTT. Its protein product is CASRYDGNEKLFF.